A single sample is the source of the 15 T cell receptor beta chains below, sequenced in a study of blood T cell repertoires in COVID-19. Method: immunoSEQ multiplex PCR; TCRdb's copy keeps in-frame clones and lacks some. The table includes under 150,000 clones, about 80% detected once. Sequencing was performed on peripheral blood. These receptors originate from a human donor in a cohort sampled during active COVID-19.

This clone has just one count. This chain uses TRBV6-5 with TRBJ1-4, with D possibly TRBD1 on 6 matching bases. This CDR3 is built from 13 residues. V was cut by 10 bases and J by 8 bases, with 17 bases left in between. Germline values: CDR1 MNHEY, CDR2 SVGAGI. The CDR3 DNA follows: TGTGCCACCAACAGGGATTGGGGAGAAAAACTGTTTTTT. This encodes CATNRDWGEKLFF.

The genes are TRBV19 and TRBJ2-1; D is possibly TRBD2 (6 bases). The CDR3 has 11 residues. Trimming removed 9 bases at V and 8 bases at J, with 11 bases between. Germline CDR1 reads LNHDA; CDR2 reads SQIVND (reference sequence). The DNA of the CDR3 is TGTGCCAGCGGAGGGATCCATGAGCAGTTCTTC. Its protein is CASGGIHEQFF.

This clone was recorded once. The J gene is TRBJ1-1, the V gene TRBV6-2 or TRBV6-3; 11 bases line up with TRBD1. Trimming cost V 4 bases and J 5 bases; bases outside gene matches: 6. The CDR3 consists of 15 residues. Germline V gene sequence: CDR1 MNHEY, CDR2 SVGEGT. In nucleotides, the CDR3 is TGTGCCAGCAGTTCCCCGGACAGGGGGCGAACTGAAGCTTTCTTT. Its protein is CASSSPDRGRTEAFF.

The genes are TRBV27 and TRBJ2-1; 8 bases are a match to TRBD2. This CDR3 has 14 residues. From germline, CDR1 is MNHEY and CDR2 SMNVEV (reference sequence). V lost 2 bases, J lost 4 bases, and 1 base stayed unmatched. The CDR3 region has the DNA TGTGCCAGCAGTTTAGGCGGGGGGTACAATGAGCAGTTCTTC. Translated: CASSLGGGYNEQFF.

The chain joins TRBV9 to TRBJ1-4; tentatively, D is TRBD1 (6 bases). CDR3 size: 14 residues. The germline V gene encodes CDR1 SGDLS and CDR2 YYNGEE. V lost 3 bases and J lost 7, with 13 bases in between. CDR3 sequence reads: CASSGDRSGEKLFF. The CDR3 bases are TGTGCCAGCAGCGGCGACAGGTCCGGTGAAAAACTGTTTTTT.

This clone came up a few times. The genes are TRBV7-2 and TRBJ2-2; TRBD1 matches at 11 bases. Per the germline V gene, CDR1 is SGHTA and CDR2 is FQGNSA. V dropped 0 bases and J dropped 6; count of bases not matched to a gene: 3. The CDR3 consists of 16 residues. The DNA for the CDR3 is TGTGCCAGCAGCTTAGCGGGACAGGGGGTAGCCGGGGAGCTGTTTTTT. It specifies CASSLAGQGVAGELFF.

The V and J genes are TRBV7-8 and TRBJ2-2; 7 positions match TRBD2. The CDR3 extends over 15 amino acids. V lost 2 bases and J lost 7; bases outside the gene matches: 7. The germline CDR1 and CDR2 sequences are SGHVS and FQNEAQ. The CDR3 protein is CASSLLLAVGGELFF. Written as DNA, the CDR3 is TGTGCCAGCAGCTTACTTCTAGCGGTCGGCGGGGAGCTGTTTTTT.

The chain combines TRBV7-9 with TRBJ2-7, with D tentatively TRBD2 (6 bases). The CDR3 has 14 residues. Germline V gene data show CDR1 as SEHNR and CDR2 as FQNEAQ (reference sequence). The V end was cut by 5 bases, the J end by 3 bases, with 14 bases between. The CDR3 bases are TGTGCCAGCAGCGTTGGGGAGGATAGCTACGAGCAGTACTTC. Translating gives CASSVGEDSYEQYF.

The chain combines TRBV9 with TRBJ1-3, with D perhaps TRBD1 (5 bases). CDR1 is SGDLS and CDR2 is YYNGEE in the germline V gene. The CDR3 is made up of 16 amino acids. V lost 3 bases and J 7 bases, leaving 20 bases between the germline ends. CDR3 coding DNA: TGTGCCAGCAGCGCTCAGGGATTTGACGTGTTGAACACCATATATTTT. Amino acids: CASSAQGFDVLNTIYF.

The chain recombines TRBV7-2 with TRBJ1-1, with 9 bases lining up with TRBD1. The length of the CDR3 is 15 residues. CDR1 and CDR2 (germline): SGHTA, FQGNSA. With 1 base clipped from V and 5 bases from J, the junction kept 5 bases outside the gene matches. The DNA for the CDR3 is TGTGCCAGCAGCTTAGATGACAGGGGGTATACTGAAGCTTTCTTT. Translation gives CASSLDDRGYTEAFF.

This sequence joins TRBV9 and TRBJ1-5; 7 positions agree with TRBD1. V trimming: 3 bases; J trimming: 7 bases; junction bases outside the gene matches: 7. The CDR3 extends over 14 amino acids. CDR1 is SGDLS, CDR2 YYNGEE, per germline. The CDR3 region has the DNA TGTGCCAGCAGCGCACAGGGGTCAGGGCAGCCCCAGCATTTT. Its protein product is CASSAQGSGQPQHF.

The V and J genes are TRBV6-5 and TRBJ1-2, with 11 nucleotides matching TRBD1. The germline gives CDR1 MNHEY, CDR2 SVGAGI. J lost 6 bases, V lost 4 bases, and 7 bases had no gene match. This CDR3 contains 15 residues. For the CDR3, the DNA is TGTGCCAGCAGTTTCGGGACAGGGGGTTTCAATGGCTACACCTTC. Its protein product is CASSFGTGGFNGYTF.

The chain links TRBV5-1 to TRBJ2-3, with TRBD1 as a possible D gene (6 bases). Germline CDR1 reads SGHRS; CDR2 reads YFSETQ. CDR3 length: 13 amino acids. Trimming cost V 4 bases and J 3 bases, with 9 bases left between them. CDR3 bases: TGCGCCAGCAGCATACAGGGTACAGATACGCAGTATTTT. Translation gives CASSIQGTDTQYF.

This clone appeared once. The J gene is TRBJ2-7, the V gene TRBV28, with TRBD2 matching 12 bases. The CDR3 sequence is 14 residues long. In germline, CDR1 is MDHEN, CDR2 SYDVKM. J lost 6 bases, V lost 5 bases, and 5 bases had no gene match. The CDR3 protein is CASSTLAGGVEQYF. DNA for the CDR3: TGTGCCAGCAGTACACTAGCGGGGGGAGTCGAGCAGTACTTC.

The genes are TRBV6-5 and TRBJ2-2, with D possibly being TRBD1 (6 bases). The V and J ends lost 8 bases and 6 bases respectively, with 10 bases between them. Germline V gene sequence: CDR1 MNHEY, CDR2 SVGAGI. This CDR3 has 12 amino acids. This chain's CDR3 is CASYRAPGELFF. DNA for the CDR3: TGTGCCAGCTACAGGGCCCCCGGGGAGCTGTTTTTT.